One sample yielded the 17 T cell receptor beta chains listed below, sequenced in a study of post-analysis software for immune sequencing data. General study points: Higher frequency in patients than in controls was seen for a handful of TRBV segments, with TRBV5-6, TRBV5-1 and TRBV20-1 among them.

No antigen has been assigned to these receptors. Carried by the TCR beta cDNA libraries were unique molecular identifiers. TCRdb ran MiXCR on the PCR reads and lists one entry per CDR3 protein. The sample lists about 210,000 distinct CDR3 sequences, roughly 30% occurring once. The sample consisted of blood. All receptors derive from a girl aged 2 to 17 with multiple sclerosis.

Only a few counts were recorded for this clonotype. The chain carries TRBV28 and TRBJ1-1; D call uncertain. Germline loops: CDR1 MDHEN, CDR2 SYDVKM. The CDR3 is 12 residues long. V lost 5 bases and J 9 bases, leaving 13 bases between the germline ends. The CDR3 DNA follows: TGTGCCAGCAGTCAGACTGGAATCAAAGCTTTCTTT. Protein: CASSQTGIKAFF.

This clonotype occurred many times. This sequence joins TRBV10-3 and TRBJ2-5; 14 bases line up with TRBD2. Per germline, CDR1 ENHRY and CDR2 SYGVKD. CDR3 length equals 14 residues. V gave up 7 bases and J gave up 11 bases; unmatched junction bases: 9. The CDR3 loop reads CAITEGLAGDKQYF. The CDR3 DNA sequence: TGTGCCATCACCGAGGGACTAGCGGGAGATAAGCAGTACTTC.

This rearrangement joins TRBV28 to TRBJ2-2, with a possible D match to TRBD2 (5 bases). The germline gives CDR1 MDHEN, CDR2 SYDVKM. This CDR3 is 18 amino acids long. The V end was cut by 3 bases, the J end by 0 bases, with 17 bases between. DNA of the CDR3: TGTGCCAGCAGTTTTCGGGGAGTTCTCCAATCGAACACCGGGGAGCTGTTTTTT. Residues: CASSFRGVLQSNTGELFF. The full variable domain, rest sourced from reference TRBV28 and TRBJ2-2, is DVKVTQSSRYLVKRTGEKVFLECVQDMDHENMFWYRQDPGLGLRLIYFSYDVKMKEKGDIPEGYSVSREKKERFSLILESASTNQTSMYLCASSFRGVLQSNTGELFFGEGSRLTVL.

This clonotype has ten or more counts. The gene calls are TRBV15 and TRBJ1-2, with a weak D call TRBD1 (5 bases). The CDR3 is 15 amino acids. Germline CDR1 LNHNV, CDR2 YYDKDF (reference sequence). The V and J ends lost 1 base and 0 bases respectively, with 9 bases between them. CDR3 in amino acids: CATSRGRGSNYGYTF. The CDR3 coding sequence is TGTGCCACCAGCAGAGGAAGGGGCTCTAACTATGGCTACACCTTC.

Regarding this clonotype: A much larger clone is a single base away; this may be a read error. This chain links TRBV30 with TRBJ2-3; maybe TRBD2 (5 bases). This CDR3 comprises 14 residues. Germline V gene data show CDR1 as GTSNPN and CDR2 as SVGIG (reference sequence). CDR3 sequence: CTWQDGGYTDTQYF. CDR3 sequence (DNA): TGTACCTGGCAGGACGGAGGATACACAGATACGCAGTATTTT.

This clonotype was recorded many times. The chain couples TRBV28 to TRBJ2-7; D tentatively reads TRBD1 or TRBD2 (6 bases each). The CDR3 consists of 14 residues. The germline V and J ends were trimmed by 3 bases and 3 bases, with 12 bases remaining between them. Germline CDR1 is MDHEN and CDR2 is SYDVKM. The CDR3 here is CASSLSGGGYEQYF. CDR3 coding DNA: TGTGCCAGCAGTTTGAGTGGAGGGGGCTACGAGCAGTACTTC.

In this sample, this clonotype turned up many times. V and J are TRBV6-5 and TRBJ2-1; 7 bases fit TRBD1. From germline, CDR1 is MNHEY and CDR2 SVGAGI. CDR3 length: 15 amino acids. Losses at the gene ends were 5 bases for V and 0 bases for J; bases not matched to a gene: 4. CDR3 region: CASSPRDSSYNEQFF. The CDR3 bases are TGTGCCAGCAGTCCCCGGGACAGCTCCTACAATGAGCAGTTCTTC.

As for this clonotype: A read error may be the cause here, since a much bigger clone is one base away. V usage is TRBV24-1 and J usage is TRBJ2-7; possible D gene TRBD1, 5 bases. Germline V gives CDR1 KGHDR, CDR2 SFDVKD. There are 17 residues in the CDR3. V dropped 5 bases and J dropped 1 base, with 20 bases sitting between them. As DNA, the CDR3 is TGTGCCACCAGTGGCGGCGCCCAAGGGGATGGATCCTACGAGCAGTACTTC. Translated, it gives CATSGGAQGDGSYEQYF.

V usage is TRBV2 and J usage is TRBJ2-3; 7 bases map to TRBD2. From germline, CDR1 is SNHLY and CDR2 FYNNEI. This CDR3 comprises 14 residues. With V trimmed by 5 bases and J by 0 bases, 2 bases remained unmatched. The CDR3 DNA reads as TGTGCCAGCAGTTGGGGGGGAAGCACAGATACGCAGTATTTT. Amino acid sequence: CASSWGGSTDTQYF. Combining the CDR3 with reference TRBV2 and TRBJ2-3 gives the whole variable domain EPEVTQTPSHQVTQMGQEVILRCVPISNHLYFYWYRQILGQKVEFLVSFYNNEISEKSEIFDDQFSVERPDGSNFTLKIRSTKLEDSAMYFCASSWGGSTDTQYFGPGTRLTVL.

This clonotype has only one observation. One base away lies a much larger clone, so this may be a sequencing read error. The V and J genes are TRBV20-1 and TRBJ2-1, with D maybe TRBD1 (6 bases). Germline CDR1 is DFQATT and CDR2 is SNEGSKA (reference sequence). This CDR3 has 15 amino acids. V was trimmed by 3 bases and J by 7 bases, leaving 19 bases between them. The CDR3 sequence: CSARLGQRKANEQFF. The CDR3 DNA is TGCAGTGCTAGGCTTGGACAGCGTAAGGCGAATGAGCAGTTCTTC.

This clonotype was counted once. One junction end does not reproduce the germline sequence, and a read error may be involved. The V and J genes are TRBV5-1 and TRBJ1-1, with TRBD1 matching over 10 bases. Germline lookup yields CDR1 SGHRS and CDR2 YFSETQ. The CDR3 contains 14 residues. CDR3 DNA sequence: TGCGTCAGCAGCCTCTGGGGACAGGGGACTGAAGCTTTCTTT. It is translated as CVSSLWGQGTEAFF.

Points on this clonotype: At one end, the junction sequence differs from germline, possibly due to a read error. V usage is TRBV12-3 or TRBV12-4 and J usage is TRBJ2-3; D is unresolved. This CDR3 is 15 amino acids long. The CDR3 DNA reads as TGTGCCACATCCACGCGAGGACGCAGAGCAGATGCGCAGTATTTT. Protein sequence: CATSTRGRRADAQYF.

The CDR3 DNA reads TGTGCCAGCCGGGACAACGGACAAGAGACCCAGTACTTC. Translated: CASRDNGQETQYF. The chain joins TRBV6-1 to TRBJ2-5, with a weak D call TRBD1 (6 bases). This CDR3 region has 13 residues. V shed 8 bases and J shed 2 bases, with 12 bases lying between them. Germline V gene data show CDR1 as MNHNS and CDR2 as SASEGT.

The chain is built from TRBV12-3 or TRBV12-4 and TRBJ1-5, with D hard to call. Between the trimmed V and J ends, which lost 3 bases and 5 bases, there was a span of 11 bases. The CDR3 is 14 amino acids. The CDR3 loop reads CASSFLGTDQPQHF. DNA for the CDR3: TGTGCCAGCAGTTTTCTAGGAACCGATCAGCCCCAGCATTTT.

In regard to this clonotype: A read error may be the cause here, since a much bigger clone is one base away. DNA of the CDR3: TGTGCCAGCAGTGAAGCGGGAGATACGCAGTATTTT. Encoded protein: CASSEAGDTQYF. The gene calls are TRBV2 and TRBJ2-3; no clear D gene. V gave up 0 bases and J gave up 5 bases, with 3 bases separating them. The CDR3 contains 12 residues. CDR1 is SNHLY and CDR2 is FYNNEI in the germline V gene.

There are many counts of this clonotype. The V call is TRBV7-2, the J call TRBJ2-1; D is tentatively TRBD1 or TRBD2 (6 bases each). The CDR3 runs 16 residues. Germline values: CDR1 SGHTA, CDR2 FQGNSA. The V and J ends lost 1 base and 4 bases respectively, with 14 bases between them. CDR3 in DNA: TGTGCCAGCAGCTTAGTCCTAGGGGGGCCTTACAATGAGCAGTTCTTC. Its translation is CASSLVLGGPYNEQFF.

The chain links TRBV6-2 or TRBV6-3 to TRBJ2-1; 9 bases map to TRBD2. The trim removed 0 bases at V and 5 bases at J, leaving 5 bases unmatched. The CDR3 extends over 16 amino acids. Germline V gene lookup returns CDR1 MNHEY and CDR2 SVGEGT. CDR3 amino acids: CASSYSMRGGDNEQFF. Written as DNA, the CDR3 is TGTGCCAGCAGTTACTCGATGCGGGGGGGCGACAATGAGCAGTTCTTC.